One sample yielded the 27 T cell receptor beta chains listed below, sequenced in a study of blood T cell repertoires in COVID-19. Only in-frame clones appear in the TCRdb table, and some are missing; sequencing was by immunoSEQ multiplex PCR. Found here are 230,000 or so clones, about 91% of them singletons; the top ten hold approximately 2.3%. Sequenced input: PBMCs or T cells enriched from blood (not recorded which). Source of these receptors: a woman aged 35 to 49 with acute COVID-19.

The V call is TRBV18, the J call TRBJ1-1, with 8 nucleotides matching TRBD1. Germline CDR1 KGHSH, CDR2 LQKENI. The ends lost 4 bases at V and 3 bases at J; junction bases unmatched: 7. The CDR3 spans 15 residues. CDR3 DNA: TGTGCCAGCTCACGCCGGGCAGGGGGCGACACTGAAGCTTTCTTT. It translates to CASSRRAGGDTEAFF.

The chain joins TRBV2 to TRBJ2-7; a weak D match, TRBD2 (5 bases). Trimming took off 5 bases at V and 1 base at J, with 12 bases between the two ends. CDR1 and CDR2 (germline): SNHLY, FYNNEI. There are 14 residues in the CDR3. The CDR3 sequence: CASSKDGLSYEQYF. Written as DNA, the CDR3 is TGTGCCAGCAGTAAAGACGGACTGTCCTACGAGCAGTACTTC.

This chain links TRBV6-1 with TRBJ2-3; D is unresolved. Trimming took 6 bases from V and 6 from J, leaving 7 bases between them. Germline-derived CDR1 and CDR2 are MNHNS and SASEGT. CDR3 length: 11 residues. CDR3 region: CASSPIDTQYF. The DNA of the CDR3 is TGTGCCAGCAGCCCCATCGATACGCAGTATTTT.

The chain joins TRBV4-1 to TRBJ1-2; D remains ambiguous. The germline CDR1 and CDR2 sequences are MGHRA and YSYEKL. The CDR3 length is 14 residues. Deletions cut 3 bases from V and 5 bases from J, with 13 bases between. The CDR3: CASSHFSGLYGYTF. The CDR3 DNA follows: TGCGCCAGCAGCCATTTTAGTGGTCTGTATGGCTACACCTTC.

The rearrangement links TRBV7-2 to TRBJ2-1; 8 positions match TRBD1. Germline CDR1 SGHTA, CDR2 FQGNSA. There are 15 residues in the CDR3. V lost 5 bases and J lost 7; bases outside the gene matches: 10. The CDR3 nucleotides are TGTGCCAGCAGCACCCAGGGGGCGGTCGTTAATGAGCAGTTCTTC. Protein sequence: CASSTQGAVVNEQFF.

V and J are TRBV30 and TRBJ2-7; 8 bases are shared with TRBD2. The CDR3 loop spans 14 amino acids. With 3 bases clipped from V and 3 bases from J, the junction kept 7 bases outside the gene matches. Germline CDR1 is GTSNPN and CDR2 is SVGIG (reference sequence). The CDR3 nucleotides read TGTGCCTGGAGATACTCGGGGGGGGGCTACGAGCAGTACTTC. This gives the protein CAWRYSGGGYEQYF. The whole variable domain, remainder taken from reference TRBV30 and TRBJ2-7, is SQTIHQWPATLVQPVGSPLSLECTVEGTSNPNLYWYRQAAGRGLQLLFYSVGIGQISSEVPQNLSASRPQDRQFILSSKKLLLSDSGFYLCAWRYSGGGYEQYFGPGTRLTVT.

This clone was detected only once. This rearrangement joins TRBV6-1 to TRBJ1-6; D gene ambiguous. Germline loops: CDR1 MNHNS, CDR2 SASEGT. This CDR3 is built from 16 residues. V was cut by 2 bases and J by 0 bases, with 8 bases left in between. CDR3 region: CASSEKRSSYNSPLHF. CDR3 sequence (DNA): TGTGCCAGCAGTGAAAAGAGGAGCTCCTATAATTCACCCCTCCACTTT.

This chain joins TRBV6-5 and TRBJ1-1, with a weak D call TRBD1 (5 bases). V was pared by 9 bases and J by 2 bases, with 10 bases between. The germline V gene has CDR1 MNHEY and CDR2 SVGAGI. This CDR3 has 12 residues. The CDR3 coding sequence is TGTGCCAGTGTGGGGACTAACACTGAAGCTTTCTTT. It specifies CASVGTNTEAFF.

This rearrangement joins TRBV12-3 or TRBV12-4 to TRBJ2-1, with D possibly being TRBD1 (6 bases). The V end lost 4 bases, the J end lost 6 bases, and 10 bases lay between the germline ends. The CDR3 is 13 residues long. The CDR3 DNA reads as TGTGCCAGCAGTTCCTTCAGGGGCAATGAGCAGTTCTTC. Translation gives CASSSFRGNEQFF.

The rearrangement joins TRBV11-2 to TRBJ2-7, with D unresolved. The V and J ends lost 3 bases and 2 bases respectively, with 17 bases between them. Germline V lookup: CDR1 SGHAT, CDR2 FQNNGV. This CDR3 comprises 16 residues. The CDR3 sequence: CASSLVPSTQPYEQYF. The CDR3 DNA is TGTGCCAGCAGCTTGGTTCCGAGTACCCAACCCTACGAGCAGTACTTC.

The CDR3 loop reads CASSRGPGGNTIYF. Written as DNA, the CDR3 is TGTGCCAGTAGTAGGGGGCCCGGAGGAAACACCATATATTTT. V usage is TRBV19 and J usage is TRBJ1-3; D may be TRBD1 (6 bases). Germline CDR1 LNHDA, CDR2 SQIVND (reference sequence). CDR3 size: 14 residues. Trimming left V 4 bases short and J 4 bases short, with 11 bases between.

The CDR3 region is CASSLELDNNEQFF. The CDR3 coding sequence is TGTGCCAGCAGCTTAGAACTAGACAACAATGAGCAGTTCTTC. The rearrangement joins TRBV7-9 to TRBJ2-1, with TRBD2 as a possible D gene (5 bases). The CDR3 is 14 amino acids. The germline V gene encodes CDR1 SEHNR and CDR2 FQNEAQ (reference sequence). V shed 1 base and J shed 5 bases, with 9 bases lying between them.

The V and J genes are TRBV25-1 and TRBJ1-6; 7 bases match TRBD1. J gave up 7 bases and V 6 bases, and 12 bases lay outside the gene matches. Germline CDR1 and CDR2: MGHDK and SYGVNS. This CDR3 comprises 16 residues. CDR3 residues: CASRTGTGVGNSPLHF. In nucleotides, the CDR3 is TGTGCCAGCAGAACCGGCACAGGGGTAGGGAATTCACCCCTCCACTTT.

J is TRBJ1-2 and V is TRBV5-1, with 12 bases fitting TRBD1. Germline V gene lookup returns CDR1 SGHRS and CDR2 YFSETQ. The V and J ends lost 5 bases and 7 bases, in that order; junction bases with no gene match: 12. This CDR3 region has 16 residues. The CDR3: CASSPRAGTGGRGYTF. CDR3 sequence (DNA): TGCGCCAGCAGTCCAAGAGCAGGGACAGGGGGCCGTGGCTACACCTTC.

The rearrangement uses TRBV11-2 and TRBJ2-5, with 11 bases matching TRBD1. CDR3 length: 16 residues. J gave up 5 bases and V 0 bases, and 5 bases lay outside the gene matches. Germline V gene sequence: CDR1 SGHAT, CDR2 FQNNGV. CDR3 protein: CASSLDGTGGRETQYF. The CDR3 DNA is TGTGCCAGCAGCTTAGATGGGACAGGGGGTCGCGAGACCCAGTACTTC.

This chain uses TRBV3-1 (or the pseudogene TRBV3-2) with TRBJ1-2; tentatively, D is TRBD1 (5 bases). Trimming cost V 3 bases and J 6 bases, with 14 bases left between them. The germline gives CDR1 LGHDT, CDR2 YNNKEL (reference sequence). The CDR3 contains 14 residues. The CDR3 sequence: CASSHLQGSDGYTF. The CDR3 nucleotides read TGTGCCAGCAGCCATCTCCAGGGAAGTGATGGCTACACCTTC.

This clone was observed once. This chain links TRBV10-3 with TRBJ2-1, with D possibly matching TRBD2 (5 bases). The CDR3 spans 14 residues. Trimming removed 2 bases at V and 5 bases at J, with 10 bases between. CDR1 ENHRY and CDR2 SYGVKD come from the germline V gene. The DNA for the CDR3 is TGTGCCATCAGTGAGGCTAGCAGGAACAATGAGCAGTTCTTC. Protein product: CAISEASRNNEQFF.

The chain joins TRBV6-5 to TRBJ1-2, with unresolved D. V was pared by 0 bases and J by 3 bases, with 8 bases between. The CDR3 is 14 amino acids. The germline V gene has CDR1 MNHEY and CDR2 SVGAGI. CDR3 protein: CASSYSKLDYGYTF. CDR3 nucleotides: TGTGCCAGCAGTTACTCGAAACTGGACTATGGCTACACCTTC.

This clone was seen only once. The chain is built from TRBV7-2 and TRBJ1-2; TRBD1 might be the D (6 bases). The CDR3 contains 14 residues. V gave up 2 bases and J gave up 3 bases, with 10 bases separating them. Germline V lookup: CDR1 SGHTA, CDR2 FQGNSA. As DNA, the CDR3 is TGTGCCAGCAGCTTACCCGACAGGTACTATGGCTACACCTTC. This gives the protein CASSLPDRYYGYTF.

The CDR3 sequence is CASSLGQVGNEQYF. The CDR3 DNA sequence: TGCGCCAGCAGCCTCGGACAGGTGGGCAACGAGCAGTACTTC. This chain joins TRBV5-1 and TRBJ2-7, with TRBD1 identical over 7 bases. Germline V gives CDR1 SGHRS, CDR2 YFSETQ. V was clipped by 4 bases and J by 5 bases; unmatched bases: 9. The CDR3 is made up of 14 amino acids.

The genes are TRBV5-8 and TRBJ2-1; 10 bases align to TRBD2. Germline V CDR1 and CDR2: SGHTS, YDEGEE. This CDR3 comprises 16 residues. The V gene end was trimmed by 4 bases and the J gene end by 9 bases; junction bases not matched to a gene: 13. As DNA, the CDR3 is TGTGCCAGCAGCCTTCTAGCGGGAGTAGGAGGGGGTGAGCAGTTCTTC. This sequence encodes CASSLLAGVGGGEQFF.

Worth noting for this clone: Other DNA sequences from this sample encode an identical CDR3 as well. This chain connects TRBV5-1 to TRBJ2-3; D unresolved. The CDR3 has 14 residues. V shed 2 bases and J shed 1 base, with 8 bases lying between them. Germline CDR1 reads SGHRS; CDR2 reads YFSETQ. The CDR3 DNA reads as TGCGCCAGCAGCTTAGCCCTTGGCACAGATACGCAGTATTTT. Residues: CASSLALGTDTQYF.

The chain employs TRBV15 and TRBJ2-1, with TRBD2 identical over 7 bases. Per the germline V gene, CDR1 is LNHNV and CDR2 is YYDKDF (reference sequence). CDR3 length: 15 residues. V shed 0 bases and J 9 bases; nucleotides not matched to a gene: 8. The CDR3 region is CATSRDPGLVVEQFF. DNA of the CDR3: TGTGCCACCAGCAGAGATCCCGGACTAGTAGTTGAGCAGTTCTTC.

The chain employs TRBV2 and TRBJ2-5; D perhaps matches TRBD2 (6 bases). The CDR3 is 13 amino acids. Between the trimmed V and J ends, which lost 6 bases and 4 bases, there was a span of 12 bases. Germline CDR1 reads SNHLY; CDR2 reads FYNNEI. CDR3 nucleotides: TGTGCCAGCAGCGGGAGAGTCCCAGAGACCCAGTACTTC. Amino acids: CASSGRVPETQYF.

The V gene is TRBV5-1, the J gene TRBJ2-3, with 7 bases fitting TRBD2. This CDR3 spans 16 amino acids. Germline V gene lookup returns CDR1 SGHRS and CDR2 YFSETQ. The trim removed 1 base at V and 4 bases at J, leaving 9 bases unmatched. The CDR3 sequence is CASSLRRDYLADTQYF. Written as DNA, the CDR3 is TGCGCCAGCAGCTTGCGCAGGGACTACCTAGCAGATACGCAGTATTTT. The full variable domain, completed using reference TRBV5-1 and TRBJ2-3, is KAGVTQTPRYLIKTRGQQVTLSCSPISGHRSVSWYQQTPGQGLQFLFEYFSETQRNKGNFPGRFSGRQFSNSRSEMNVSTLELGDSALYLCASSLRRDYLADTQYFGPGTRLTVL.

V gene TRBV10-2 combines with J gene TRBJ1-2; D may be TRBD1 (6 bases). The V and J ends lost 0 bases and 5 bases respectively, with 7 bases between them. The CDR3 is made up of 13 amino acids. Germline V CDR1 and CDR2: WSHSY, SAAADI. The CDR3 nucleotides are TGCGCCAGCAGTGAGTCCAGGGGATATGGCTACACCTTC. Translation gives CASSESRGYGYTF.

The J gene is TRBJ2-1, the V gene TRBV2, with D perhaps matching TRBD2 (5 bases). CDR1 is SNHLY, CDR2 FYNNEI, per germline. CDR3 length: 14 amino acids. V was clipped by 6 bases and J by 0 bases, with 9 bases between them. This CDR3 is CASREAVSYNEQFF. The CDR3 nucleotides read TGTGCCAGCAGGGAGGCAGTCTCCTACAATGAGCAGTTCTTC.